Detailed here is one TCR beta chain. Its antigen is unidentified. With 60 Vbeta and 13 Jbeta primers, the PCR was carried out. Here immunoSEQ multiplex PCR was the method, and the copy in TCRdb shows in-frame clones only, minus some. The sample carries some 120,000 clones, roughly 73% recorded once. This specimen belongs to a study of cytomegalovirus exposure and HLA in healthy donors. General study points: The authors listed around 150 TCR beta chains as cytomegalovirus-associated. Later analysis identified about 15,000 TCR beta sequences associated with HLA alleles, using a false discovery rate threshold of 0.05. A later look showed TCR association rates differing by HLA locus, highest for DRB1 and lowest for HLA-C.

Though nominally healthy at sampling, donors likely had unrecorded immune exposures. V dropped 4 bases and J dropped 4; count of bases not matched to a gene: 6. CDR3 length: 14 amino acids. In germline, CDR1 is LGHNT, CDR2 FRNRAP. The sequence came from a woman aged 25 to 39 in good health and CMV-seronegative. The sample consisted of PBMCs. The chain is built from TRBV12-5 and TRBJ2-5; 7 bases map to TRBD1. In nucleotides, the CDR3 is TGTGCTAGTGGTTCCAACGCAGGGGGAGAGACCCAGTACTTC. Its translation: CASGSNAGGETQYF.